This entry is about one TCR beta chain. The antigen it binds to is not known. The sample holds no much larger clone one base away, and base qualities are not on file. These data originate in a study of T cell changes during pregnancy in multiple sclerosis (dated by TCRdb to the late 2010s). About the investigation overall: The study looked at changes in the T cell repertoire across pregnancy in women with multiple sclerosis.

The protocol used for the library was the immunoSEQ multiplex PCR assay. This is the immuneACCESS table as TCRdb keeps it, with only in-frame sequences that have V and J called. A part of the clones is gone; compared with another copy, unresolved V genes explain less than half, and the rest is unexplained. This sample holds over 70,000 clones; around 93% were observed only once. In total, the top ten clones hold around 2% of the sample. The junction shows trimming of 5 bases on V and 9 bases on J, plus 8 bases between the germline ends. The CDR3, from cysteine to phenylalanine, totals 11 residues. Only the CDR3 DNA stays, 33 bases, in frame from base 1. In the germline V gene, CDR1 corresponds to SGHTA and CDR2 to FQGNSA.

The chain links TRBV7-2 with TRBJ1-3; no D gene is confidently identified. The receptor was derived from a female donor in good health, enrolled as a control in a pregnancy study. The sequencing used peripheral blood, collected in the first trimester of pregnancy. CDR3 sequence: CASSPPGTIYF. Here is the DNA: TGTGCCAGCAGCCCCCCGGGCACCATATATTTT.